These 32 T cell receptor beta chains were sequenced from one sample in a study of regulatory T cells in long-lasting Graves disease. Time point here: newly diagnosed GD, antithyroid drugs for less than 3 months. After RNA was extracted from PBMCs, the TCR library was made from it. The authors built TCR beta libraries using iRepertoire HTBI primers and Arm-PCR of CDR3 regions. MiXCR, applied by TCRdb to the multiplex PCR reads, yields one record per CDR3 protein. Of about 430,000 distinct CDR3 sequences in the sample, around 16% were seen once. The sample was also reused in another study, on T cells in Graves' hyperthyroidism and ophthalmopathy.

Sequenced here: peripheral blood mononuclear cells (PBMCs), sampled at new diagnosis, from a patient treated with antithyroid drugs. The receptor source for this set is a woman between 40 and 55 years old with Graves disease.

The chain joins TRBV28 to TRBJ2-3; 7 bases align to TRBD2. V lost 7 bases and J lost 3; bases outside the gene matches: 7. CDR1 MDHEN and CDR2 SYDVKM come from the germline V gene. This CDR3 has 14 amino acids. The chain's CDR3 is CASTIGGNTDTQYF. In nucleotides, the CDR3 is TGTGCCAGCACTATCGGGGGGAATACAGATACGCAGTATTTT.

This rearrangement joins TRBV24-1 to TRBJ2-1; D remains unclear. This CDR3 spans 14 amino acids. Trimming took off 2 bases at V and 1 base at J, with 5 bases between the two ends. Germline V gene sequence: CDR1 KGHDR, CDR2 SFDVKD. CDR3 residues: CATSDSTSYNEQFF. CDR3 nucleotide sequence: TGTGCCACCAGTGATTCAACATCCTACAATGAGCAGTTCTTC.

This clonotype was found many times. The chain couples TRBV7-2 to TRBJ2-5; D uncertain. Trimming removed 5 bases from V and 2 bases from J, with 12 bases in between. The CDR3 is made up of 14 amino acids. Germline V gives CDR1 SGHTA, CDR2 FQGNSA. This CDR3 reads CASSPSAAQETQYF. The CDR3 coding sequence is TGTGCCAGCAGCCCCTCGGCAGCTCAAGAGACCCAGTACTTC.

The chain combines TRBV2 with TRBJ2-2; the match to TRBD1 covers 10 bases. The CDR3 sequence is 17 residues long. The ends lost 3 bases at V and 6 bases at J; junction bases unmatched: 10. Germline loops: CDR1 SNHLY, CDR2 FYNNEI. The CDR3 loop reads CASSDSGGTGVSGELFF. In DNA form, the CDR3 reads TGTGCCAGCAGTGACTCTGGAGGGACAGGGGTATCCGGGGAGCTGTTTTTT. The full variable domain, rest sourced from reference TRBV2 and TRBJ2-2, is EPEVTQTPSHQVTQMGQEVILRCVPISNHLYFYWYRQILGQKVEFLVSFYNNEISEKSEIFDDQFSVERPDGSNFTLKIRSTKLEDSAMYFCASSDSGGTGVSGELFFGEGSRLTVL.

This clonotype was seen many times. This sequence joins TRBV28 and TRBJ2-2, with a possible D match to TRBD1 (6 bases). From germline, CDR1 is MDHEN and CDR2 SYDVKM. Trimming took 5 bases from V and 1 from J, leaving 11 bases between them. The CDR3 has 15 amino acids. Here the CDR3 DNA reads TGTGCCAGCAGTCCGGACAGTTGGAACACCGGGGAGCTGTTTTTT. Translated: CASSPDSWNTGELFF.

V usage is TRBV5-1 and J usage is TRBJ2-5; maybe TRBD2 (6 bases). The CDR3 consists of 14 residues. The germline V and J ends were trimmed by 0 bases and 3 bases, with 9 bases remaining between them. Germline V lookup: CDR1 SGHRS, CDR2 YFSETQ. CDR3 region: CASSLGGLKETQYF. The CDR3 region has the DNA TGCGCCAGCAGCTTGGGCGGACTAAAAGAGACCCAGTACTTC.

This clonotype was counted at least ten times. V and J are TRBV16 and TRBJ1-2; 9 nucleotides line up with TRBD1. The CDR3 runs to 15 residues. CDR1 and CDR2 (germline): KGHSY, FQNENV. The trim removed 2 bases at V and 1 base at J, leaving 2 bases unmatched. CDR3 sequence (DNA): TGTGCCAGCAGCCAAATGGACAGGGGTAACTATGGCTACACCTTC. It specifies CASSQMDRGNYGYTF.

This clonotype was seen many times. V usage is TRBV2 and J usage is TRBJ2-1; maybe TRBD2 (5 bases). Germline CDR1 reads SNHLY; CDR2 reads FYNNEI. Between the trimmed V and J ends, which lost 7 bases and 0 bases, there was a span of 13 bases. The CDR3 has 15 residues. CDR3 region: CASTPRGISYNEQFF. As DNA, the CDR3 is TGTGCCAGCACCCCACGAGGGATCTCCTACAATGAGCAGTTCTTC.

This clonotype was seen repeatedly, ten times or more. This chain links TRBV28 with TRBJ2-7, with D unclear. The CDR3 is made up of 13 amino acids. CDR1 and CDR2 (germline): MDHEN, SYDVKM. V lost 1 base, J lost 1 base, and 5 bases lay in between. The DNA for the CDR3 is TGTGCCAGCAGTTTATCGACATCCTACGAGCAGTACTTC. Its translation: CASSLSTSYEQYF.

The chain carries TRBV9 and TRBJ2-3, with D maybe TRBD2 (5 bases). Trimming pared 0 bases from V and 8 bases from J, leaving 22 bases between. Germline V gene data show CDR1 as SGDLS and CDR2 as YYNGEE. The CDR3 spans 17 residues. CDR3 region: CASSVGEGGCELGTQYF. CDR3 nucleotide sequence: TGTGCCAGCAGCGTAGGAGAGGGCGGGTGTGAGTTGGGTACGCAGTATTTT.

This clonotype has ten or more counts. This chain joins TRBV29-1 and TRBJ2-1; 11 bases fit TRBD2. Germline trimming cut 2 bases from V and 5 bases from J; bases unmatched to any gene: 5. Germline loops: CDR1 SQVTM, CDR2 ANQGSEA. The CDR3 loop spans 15 amino acids. In DNA, the CDR3 is TGCAGCGTTGAAACTAGCGGGAGTACCCACAATGAGCAGTTCTTC. Translated: CSVETSGSTHNEQFF.

This clonotype was recorded a few times. The chain recombines TRBV28 with TRBJ1-2; 8 positions match TRBD1. The germline V gene has CDR1 MDHEN and CDR2 SYDVKM. Losses at the gene ends were 7 bases for V and 8 bases for J; bases not matched to a gene: 9. The CDR3 covers 13 residues. Here the CDR3 reads CASKRTGSKGYTF. CDR3 DNA: TGTGCCAGCAAGAGGACAGGGTCGAAAGGCTACACCTTC.

In this sample, this clonotype turned up many times. The gene calls are TRBV7-8 and TRBJ2-7; D is unclear. CDR1 SGHVS and CDR2 FQNEAQ come from the germline V gene. This CDR3 has 11 amino acids. Trimming cost V 5 bases and J 7 bases, with 9 bases left between them. The CDR3 sequence is CASSPGREQYF. CDR3 in DNA: TGTGCCAGCAGCCCTGGTCGGGAGCAGTACTTC.

This clonotype was found a few times. The chain recombines TRBV5-4 with TRBJ2-2, with 9 bases matching TRBD2. With V trimmed by 1 base and J by 6 bases, 7 bases remained unmatched. This CDR3 contains 16 residues. Germline-derived CDR1 and CDR2 are SGHNT and YYREEE (reference sequence). The CDR3 protein is CASSLSLGLAAGELFF. CDR3 sequence (DNA): TGTGCCAGCAGCTTGAGCTTGGGACTAGCTGCCGGGGAGCTGTTTTTT.

In the case of this clonotype: This may be a read error, as it is one base from a much larger clone. The V and J genes are TRBV11-3 and TRBJ2-4; weak D call: TRBD2 (6 bases). The CDR3 has 14 residues. From germline, CDR1 is SGHNT and CDR2 YENEEA. CDR3 residues: CASSLRPPGEEHFF. The CDR3 region has the DNA TGTGCCAGCAGCCTTCGTCCTCCCGGGGAGGAGCACTTCTTC.

This clonotype occurred a few times. The chain recombines TRBV7-6 with TRBJ2-1, with 11 bases matching TRBD1. Trimming removed 4 bases from V and 6 bases from J; junction bases left unmatched: 5. Germline CDR1 reads SGHVS; CDR2 reads FNYEAQ. CDR3 length: 15 amino acids. For the CDR3, the DNA is TGTGCCAGCAGCTCACCGGACAGGGGGCTCAATGAGCAGTTCTTC. This translates into CASSSPDRGLNEQFF. Based on the CDR3 plus reference TRBV7-6 and TRBJ2-1, the full variable domain is GAGVSQSPRYKVTKRGQDVALRCDPISGHVSLYWYRQALGQGPEFLTYFNYEAQQDKSGLPNDRFSAERPEGSISTLTIQRTEQRDSAMYRCASSSPDRGLNEQFFGPGTRLTVL.

The J gene is TRBJ1-6, the V gene TRBV6-5, with a weak D call TRBD1 (5 bases). CDR3 length: 16 amino acids. Germline V CDR1 and CDR2: MNHEY, SVGAGI. V lost 0 bases, J lost 9 bases, and 15 bases lay in between. CDR3 bases: TGTGCCAGCAGTTACTCGGTGTTGACAGTGGCTTCACCCCTCCACTTT. Its translation is CASSYSVLTVASPLHF.

In its sample, this clonotype was seen many times. The J gene is TRBJ2-1, the V gene TRBV27; a possible D gene is TRBD2 (5 bases). CDR3 length: 13 residues. Germline V gene sequence: CDR1 MNHEY, CDR2 SMNVEV (reference sequence). The V end was cut by 2 bases, the J end by 6 bases, with 8 bases between. The CDR3 DNA reads as TGTGCCAGCAGTTTAGGGCTAGCCAATGAGCAGTTCTTC. Translation gives CASSLGLANEQFF.

This clonotype appeared a few times. The rearrangement joins TRBV15 to TRBJ2-5; 10 positions match TRBD2. J lost 4 bases, V lost 8 bases, and 13 bases had no gene match. The CDR3 runs to 16 residues. CDR1 LNHNV and CDR2 YYDKDF come from the germline V gene (reference sequence). The CDR3 DNA sequence: TGTGCCACCCGTTCTGGGCTAGCGGGAGTCCGAGAGACCCAGTACTTC. Translating it yields CATRSGLAGVRETQYF.

This chain uses TRBV5-6 with TRBJ1-2; D uncertain. This CDR3 is 13 amino acids long. V lost 0 bases to trimming and J lost 8 bases, with 11 bases between them. In germline, CDR1 is SGHDT, CDR2 YYEEEE. CDR3 sequence reads: CASSLADSYGYTF. CDR3 nucleotides: TGTGCCAGCAGCTTGGCGGACTCATACGGCTACACCTTC.

This clonotype has a handful of counts. This chain uses TRBV25-1 with TRBJ2-7; D gene unclear. The CDR3 has 14 amino acids. Germline loops: CDR1 MGHDK, CDR2 SYGVNS. The ends were cut back, 0 bases at V and 3 bases at J, with 9 bases in the middle. The CDR3 loop is CASSEYGRGYEQYF. The DNA of the CDR3 is TGTGCCAGCAGTGAATATGGCCGAGGCTACGAGCAGTACTTC.

On this clonotype: A read error is possible here, since a much larger clone lies one base away. This chain links TRBV6-2 or TRBV6-3 with TRBJ2-2; D is unresolved. CDR1 and CDR2 from the germline V gene are MNHEY and SVGEGT. The CDR3 length is 15 residues. V lost 7 bases and J lost 4, with 16 bases in between. As DNA, the CDR3 is TGTGCCAGCATGGCAAGCCCGGCGAGCACCGGGGAGCTGTTTTTT. This codes for CASMASPASTGELFF.

This clonotype was seen at least ten times. The gene calls are TRBV7-2 and TRBJ2-7; possibly TRBD2 for D (6 bases). The germline V and J ends were trimmed by 6 bases and 2 bases, with 11 bases remaining between them. The CDR3 sequence is 13 residues long. In germline, CDR1 is SGHTA, CDR2 FQGNSA. CDR3 region: CASSLLATYEQYF. The CDR3 DNA is TGTGCCAGCAGTTTACTAGCAACCTACGAGCAGTACTTC.

This clonotype was counted many times. This sequence joins TRBV12-3 or TRBV12-4 and TRBJ1-1; no firm D call. The CDR3 contains 14 residues. V lost 6 bases and J lost 0, with 11 bases in between. CDR3 DNA sequence: TGTGCCAGCAGCTTTAACACCCTGAACACTGAAGCTTTCTTT. Amino acids: CASSFNTLNTEAFF.

This clonotype appeared a few times. Here the CDR3 reads CARSPIGTVLVNEQFF. In DNA form, the CDR3 reads TGTGCCAGGAGTCCAATCGGGACAGTCCTGGTCAATGAGCAGTTCTTC. J is TRBJ2-1 and V is TRBV28, with 7 bases identical to TRBD1. The length of the CDR3 is 16 residues. V was pared by 9 bases and J by 6 bases, with 17 bases of the junction left unmatched. Looked up from germline, CDR1 is MDHEN and CDR2 is SYDVKM.

This clonotype was detected a few times. This sequence may be a read error, since a much larger clone differs from it by one base. The chain combines TRBV19 with TRBJ1-2, with TRBD1 matching over 7 bases. CDR1 and CDR2 from the germline V gene are LNHDA and SQIVND (reference sequence). Trimming removed 4 bases from V and 4 bases from J; junction bases left unmatched: 6. CDR3 length: 14 amino acids. The CDR3 sequence is CASSTPRQGYGYTF. For the CDR3, the DNA is TGTGCCAGTAGTACCCCGAGACAGGGCTATGGCTACACCTTC.

This clonotype appeared many times. The DNA of the CDR3 is TGTGCCAGCAGCTTTATCTCTGAGCAGTTCTTC. This gives the protein CASSFISEQFF. The rearrangement links TRBV11-3 to TRBJ2-1, with D uncertain. Per germline, CDR1 SGHNT and CDR2 YENEEA. The CDR3 is made up of 11 amino acids. V lost 3 bases to trimming and J lost 9 bases, with 6 bases between them.

This clonotype was detected many times. The chain employs TRBV15 and TRBJ1-2; D is ambiguous. Germline V lookup: CDR1 LNHNV, CDR2 YYDKDF (reference sequence). The CDR3 spans 11 residues. V lost 0 bases and J lost 8, with 4 bases in between. CDR3 protein: CATSREGGYTF. CDR3 coding DNA: TGTGCCACCAGCAGAGAAGGAGGCTACACCTTC. The variable domain in full, completed from reference TRBV15 and TRBJ1-2, reads DAMVIQNPRYQVTQFGKPVTLSCSQTLNHNVMYWYQQKSSQAPKLLFHYYDKDFNNEADTPDNFQSRRPNTSFCFLDIRSPGLGDTAMYLCATSREGGYTFGSGTRLTVV.

CDR3 in DNA: TGTGCCATCTCCTATGACCAAGAGACCCAGTACTTC. Its protein product is CAISYDQETQYF. The chain recombines TRBV10-3 with TRBJ2-5, with unresolved D. Trimming took off 8 bases at V and 0 bases at J, with 7 bases between the two ends. Per germline, CDR1 ENHRY and CDR2 SYGVKD. The CDR3 spans 12 residues.

This clonotype was recorded many times. The gene calls are TRBV9 and TRBJ2-7, with D possibly matching TRBD1 (6 bases). Trimming shortened V by 4 bases and J by 7 bases, and 21 bases separated the two germline ends. This CDR3 spans 15 amino acids. Per germline, CDR1 SGDLS and CDR2 YYNGEE. The CDR3 bases are TGTGCCAGCAGCTCCCGGGACATGGGTAATGGGGAGCAGTACTTC. Encoded protein: CASSSRDMGNGEQYF.

About this clonotype: A read error may explain this, as a much larger clone is one base away. The CDR3 end shows no conserved phenylalanine or tryptophan, and so a read error is likely. The chain recombines TRBV7-9 with TRBJ2-7, with 14 nucleotides matching TRBD2. V shed 6 bases and J 4 bases; nucleotides not matched to a gene: 8. This CDR3 is built from 16 residues. The germline V gene has CDR1 SEHNR and CDR2 FQNEAQ (reference sequence). CDR3 sequence reads: CASSTGLAGVVYEQYL. The CDR3 DNA follows: TGTGCCAGCAGTACGGGACTAGCGGGAGTAGTGTACGAGCAGTACCTC.

V and J are TRBV10-3 and TRBJ2-1; TRBD2 might be the D (6 bases). V gave up 11 bases and J gave up 0 bases, with 11 bases separating them. Germline V gene lookup returns CDR1 ENHRY and CDR2 SYGVKD. This CDR3 has 13 residues. DNA for the CDR3: TGTGCCGCCACGGGAGACTCCTACAATGAGCAGTTCTTC. This codes for CAATGDSYNEQFF.